The 23 T cell receptor beta chains in this list originate from one sample, sequenced in a study of OX40 agonist ivuxolimab in advanced cancers. Generated by immunoSEQ multiplex PCR, the TCRdb table keeps only in-frame clones and is missing some. Among fewer than 95,000 clones listed, roughly 80% were seen once. The sample in question was CD4+ or CD8+ T cells sorted from blood, obtained in a trial of the OX40 agonist ivuxolimab. All receptors come from an adult with an advanced solid tumor such as melanoma, head and neck, liver or kidney cancer.

The J gene is TRBJ1-1, the V gene TRBV6-1; no firm D call. This CDR3 has 15 residues. CDR1 is MNHNS and CDR2 is SASEGT in the germline V gene. The germline V and J ends were trimmed by 6 bases and 4 bases, with 18 bases remaining between them. The DNA for the CDR3 is TGTGCCAGCAGCCTGGGGAGGGCGCGAGGCACTGAAGCTTTCTTT. This translates into CASSLGRARGTEAFF.

V is TRBV9 and J is TRBJ1-1; D ambiguous. Trimming removed 0 bases at V and 0 bases at J, with 6 bases between. Germline V gene data show CDR1 as SGDLS and CDR2 as YYNGEE. The CDR3 runs 14 residues. This CDR3 is CASSVVTVNTEAFF. As DNA, the CDR3 is TGTGCCAGCAGCGTAGTGACGGTGAACACTGAAGCTTTCTTT.

The chain uses TRBV28 and TRBJ1-2; D is ambiguous. Germline loops: CDR1 MDHEN, CDR2 SYDVKM. V lost 7 bases and J lost 2, with 11 bases in between. The CDR3 has 13 amino acids. The CDR3 coding sequence is TGTGCCAGCAATCCCGCGGGGAACTATGGCTACACCTTC. This gives the protein CASNPAGNYGYTF.

The J gene is TRBJ2-5, the V gene TRBV18, with 10 bases fitting TRBD2. CDR1 and CDR2 (germline): KGHSH, LQKENI. With 1 base clipped from V and 6 bases from J, the junction kept 8 bases outside the gene matches. The length of the CDR3 is 16 residues. The DNA of the CDR3 is TGTGCCAGCTCACCACTCCCTAGCGGGGGAATCAAGACCCAGTACTTC. Its protein product is CASSPLPSGGIKTQYF.

CDR3 nucleotides: TGTGCCAGCTCACCGGGACAGGTCTACGAGCAGTACTTC. The encoded protein is CASSPGQVYEQYF. The rearrangement uses TRBV18 and TRBJ2-7; 8 nucleotides line up with TRBD1. CDR1 is KGHSH and CDR2 is LQKENI in the germline V gene. V lost 3 bases and J lost 3; bases outside the gene matches: 1. This CDR3 is built from 13 residues. The full variable domain, in which reference TRBV18 and TRBJ2-7 provide the parts outside the CDR3, is NAGVMQNPRHLVRRRGQEARLRCSPMKGHSHVYWYRQLPEEGLKFMVYLQKENIIDESGMPKERFSAEFPKEGPSILRIQQVVRGDSAAYFCASSPGQVYEQYFGPGTRLTVT.

The chain is built from TRBV2 and TRBJ2-7, with D perhaps given as TRBD1 or TRBD2 (6 bases each). Looked up from germline, CDR1 is SNHLY and CDR2 is FYNNEI. There are 14 residues in the CDR3. The V gene lost 8 bases and the J gene lost 0 bases, with 14 bases spanning the gap. DNA of the CDR3: TGTGCCAGCCGGCCGGGGGACATCTCCTACGAGCAGTACGTC. Translated: CASRPGDISYEQYV.

This clone was observed a few times. J is TRBJ2-1 and V is TRBV7-9; TRBD1 is a possible D gene (5 bases). CDR1 and CDR2 (germline): SEHNR, FQNEAQ (reference sequence). V was pared by 5 bases and J by 8 bases, with 10 bases between. The length of the CDR3 is 12 residues. This chain's CDR3 is CASSPQGDEQFF. For the CDR3, the DNA is TGTGCCAGCAGCCCCCAGGGCGATGAGCAGTTCTTC. Together with reference TRBV7-9 and TRBJ2-1, the CDR3 gives the full variable domain: DTGVSQNPRHKITKRGQNVTFRCDPISEHNRLYWYRQTLGQGPEFLTYFQNEAQLEKSRLLSDRFSAERPKGSFSTLEIQRTEQGDSAMYLCASSPQGDEQFFGPGTRLTVL.

The chain joins TRBV10-3 to TRBJ2-7; 11 nucleotides agree with TRBD2. Per the germline V gene, CDR1 is ENHRY and CDR2 is SYGVKD. The length of the CDR3 is 14 residues. V dropped 6 bases and J dropped 5; count of bases not matched to a gene: 6. CDR3 loop: CAISVAGGENEQYF. For the CDR3, the DNA is TGTGCCATCAGCGTAGCGGGAGGGGAAAACGAGCAGTACTTC.

The chain links TRBV7-2 to TRBJ1-2; tentatively, D is TRBD1 (6 bases). Trimming took off 5 bases at V and 2 bases at J, with 12 bases between the two ends. The CDR3 spans 14 residues. Germline V CDR1 and CDR2: SGHTA, FQGNSA. CDR3 nucleotide sequence: TGTGCCAGCAGCATCCGGGACAAAAACTATGGCTACACCTTC. Protein product: CASSIRDKNYGYTF.

The count of this clone is one. This chain links TRBV2 with TRBJ1-4; no reliable D call. Between the trimmed V and J ends, which lost 7 bases and 7 bases, there was a span of 16 bases. In germline, CDR1 is SNHLY, CDR2 FYNNEI. The CDR3 spans 14 residues. The DNA of the CDR3 is TGTGCCAGCATCGTCGGCCTCTCAGCTGAAAAACTGTTTTTT. It is translated as CASIVGLSAEKLFF. Drawing the rest from reference TRBV2 and TRBJ1-4, the complete variable domain is EPEVTQTPSHQVTQMGQEVILRCVPISNHLYFYWYRQILGQKVEFLVSFYNNEISEKSEIFDDQFSVERPDGSNFTLKIRSTKLEDSAMYFCASIVGLSAEKLFFGSGTQLSVL.

The J gene is TRBJ1-1, the V gene TRBV18; D is perhaps TRBD1 (5 bases). The germline V gene has CDR1 KGHSH and CDR2 LQKENI. Trimming stripped 4 bases from V and 7 bases from J, with 19 bases between. This CDR3 spans 15 amino acids. The CDR3 region is CASSLSAGTKGEAFF. The CDR3 nucleotides read TGTGCCAGCTCACTATCAGCCGGGACGAAGGGTGAAGCTTTCTTT.

V and J are TRBV6-5 and TRBJ1-4; tentative D call: TRBD1 (5 bases). This CDR3 has 14 amino acids. Trimming shortened V by 4 bases and J by 1 base, and 7 bases separated the two germline ends. Germline V gene lookup returns CDR1 MNHEY and CDR2 SVGAGI. The CDR3 loop is CASSFRGTNEKLFF. CDR3 nucleotide sequence: TGTGCCAGCAGTTTTAGGGGAACTAATGAAAAACTGTTTTTT.

V usage is TRBV27 and J usage is TRBJ1-5; 8 bases line up with TRBD1. Trimming at V came to 2 bases and at J to 7 bases, leaving 7 bases not matched to a gene. Germline V gene lookup returns CDR1 MNHEY and CDR2 SMNVEV (reference sequence). The CDR3 contains 15 residues. The CDR3 spells CASSLQTGGGQPQHF. The CDR3 DNA sequence: TGTGCCAGCAGTTTACAAACAGGGGGAGGGCAGCCCCAGCATTTT.

A single count supports this clone. This rearrangement joins TRBV7-2 to TRBJ2-3; 11 bases are shared with TRBD2. The trim removed 5 bases at V and 3 bases at J, leaving 7 bases unmatched. The CDR3 runs to 16 residues. CDR1 is SGHTA and CDR2 is FQGNSA in the germline V gene. The CDR3 here is CASSIGLAGRTDTQYF. DNA for the CDR3: TGTGCCAGCAGCATAGGACTAGCGGGCCGAACAGATACGCAGTATTTT.

Only a few counts were recorded for this clone. The chain combines TRBV5-6 with TRBJ1-1; D is unclear. Trimming took 2 bases from V and 1 from J, leaving 6 bases between them. CDR1 and CDR2 (germline): SGHDT, YYEEEE. The CDR3 is 13 amino acids. DNA of the CDR3: TGTGCCAGCAGCTTCGTCAGGAACACTGAAGCTTTCTTT. This encodes CASSFVRNTEAFF.

The chain recombines TRBV19 with TRBJ2-7; D is unresolved. The CDR3 is made up of 13 amino acids. V was trimmed by 3 bases and J by 1 base, leaving 7 bases between them. Germline assignment: CDR1 LNHDA and CDR2 SQIVND (reference sequence). CDR3 sequence reads: CASSISRSYEQYF. In DNA form, the CDR3 reads TGTGCCAGTAGTATTTCCCGATCCTACGAGCAGTACTTC.

The V gene is TRBV7-3, the J gene TRBJ1-1; a weak D match, TRBD1 (6 bases). Germline V gene sequence: CDR1 SGHTA, CDR2 FQGTGA. V dropped 1 base and J dropped 5 bases, with 17 bases sitting between them. CDR3 size: 16 residues. CDR3 in amino acids: CASSLNRAGVGTEAFF. Here the CDR3 DNA reads TGTGCCAGCAGCTTAAATAGGGCAGGGGTGGGGACTGAAGCTTTCTTT.

J is TRBJ1-2 and V is TRBV29-1; possibly TRBD1 for D (5 bases). Germline values: CDR1 SQVTM, CDR2 ANQGSEA. The CDR3 is made up of 13 amino acids. The chain's CDR3 is CAGLIAPSYGYTF. The CDR3 DNA is TGCGCGGGACTGATCGCACCGTCCTATGGCTACACCTTC.

The rearrangement links TRBV9 to TRBJ2-1, with TRBD2 identical over 9 bases. The CDR3 extends over 15 amino acids. Trimming removed 0 bases from V and 8 bases from J; junction bases left unmatched: 6. Germline V lookup: CDR1 SGDLS, CDR2 YYNGEE. The CDR3 nucleotides are TGTGCCAGCAGCGTAGCGGCTAGCGGGAAGGATGAGCAGTTCTTC. The encoded protein is CASSVAASGKDEQFF.

The genes are TRBV10-3 and TRBJ2-2, with TRBD2 matching over 10 bases. The CDR3 contains 17 residues. V lost 3 bases to trimming and J lost 3 bases; unmatched junction nucleotides: 7. The germline gives CDR1 ENHRY, CDR2 SYGVKD. The CDR3 loop is CAISDSSGGADTGELFF. CDR3 nucleotides: TGTGCCATCAGTGATTCTAGCGGGGGCGCGGACACCGGGGAGCTGTTTTTT.

This rearrangement joins TRBV9 to TRBJ2-1; a possible D gene is TRBD2 (5 bases). Germline V CDR1 and CDR2: SGDLS, YYNGEE. The CDR3 totals 18 residues. The V and J ends lost 3 bases and 0 bases respectively, with 19 bases between them. The CDR3 DNA follows: TGTGCCAGCAGCGACCCCTACTTCGGTGGGAGCTCCTACAATGAGCAGTTCTTC. This codes for CASSDPYFGGSSYNEQFF.

This clone was observed a few times. The chain combines TRBV7-6 with TRBJ1-1; perhaps TRBD1 as D (6 bases). Germline CDR1 reads SGHVS; CDR2 reads FNYEAQ. Trimming pared 4 bases from V and 1 base from J, leaving 10 bases between. The CDR3 consists of 14 residues. The CDR3 DNA reads as TGTGCCAGCAGCTCCGGGGGGCGGAACACTGAAGCTTTCTTT. Amino acids: CASSSGGRNTEAFF.

A few counts support this clone. The chain joins TRBV6-5 to TRBJ1-2, with 7 nucleotides matching TRBD1. J gave up 4 bases and V 5 bases, and 7 bases lay outside the gene matches. The CDR3 consists of 14 residues. Germline CDR1 is MNHEY and CDR2 is SVGAGI. CDR3 sequence (DNA): TGTGCCAGCAGTGTCGACAGGGACCTCTATGGCTACACCTTC. It codes for CASSVDRDLYGYTF.